The 29 T cell receptor beta chains reported below all come from one sample, sequenced in a study of OX40 agonist ivuxolimab in advanced cancers. Method: immunoSEQ multiplex PCR; TCRdb's copy keeps in-frame clones and lacks some. Here the sample spans some 33,000 clones, approximately 90% being singletons. The input for sequencing was CD4+ or CD8+ T cells sorted from blood, taken in a trial of the OX40 agonist ivuxolimab. Source of these receptors: an adult with an advanced solid tumor such as melanoma, head and neck, liver or kidney cancer.

CDR3 amino acids: CASRGRSYEQYF. CDR3 bases: TGTGCCAGCAGAGGGAGGAGTTACGAGCAGTACTTC. The chain couples TRBV6-5 to TRBJ2-7; the D gene is possibly TRBD2 (6 bases). Germline V gene lookup returns CDR1 MNHEY and CDR2 SVGAGI. The CDR3 extends over 12 amino acids. V gave up 6 bases and J gave up 4 bases, with 10 bases separating them.

The chain links TRBV5-1 to TRBJ2-1; TRBD2 matches at 9 bases. V dropped 0 bases and J dropped 8; count of bases not matched to a gene: 9. The CDR3 has 16 amino acids. Germline CDR1 and CDR2: SGHRS and YFSETQ. The CDR3 spells CASSLALVAGEDEQFF. The CDR3 DNA reads as TGCGCCAGCAGCTTGGCTTTGGTAGCGGGAGAGGATGAGCAGTTCTTC.

The V and J genes are TRBV19 and TRBJ2-7; TRBD1 matches at 8 bases. Trimming removed 1 base from V and 3 bases from J; junction bases left unmatched: 2. Germline loops: CDR1 LNHDA, CDR2 SQIVND (reference sequence). This CDR3 spans 14 amino acids. CDR3 in DNA: TGTGCCAGTAGTATAGGGACAGGGAGCTACGAGCAGTACTTC. This translates into CASSIGTGSYEQYF.

The chain has TRBV4-1 and TRBJ2-3, with 11 bases aligning to TRBD2. CDR1 and CDR2 (germline): MGHRA, YSYEKL. V gave up 4 bases and J gave up 6 bases; unmatched junction bases: 12. This CDR3 contains 17 residues. This chain's CDR3 is CASSLMTVAGGPDTQYF. The CDR3 nucleotides read TGCGCCAGCAGCCTTATGACTGTAGCGGGGGGGCCGGATACGCAGTATTTT.

CDR3 nucleotides: TGTGCCAGCAGCAGAGATGGGGGCACAGATACGCAGTATTTT. Residues: CASSRDGGTDTQYF. The V gene is TRBV9, the J gene TRBJ2-3, with unresolved D. V was pared by 4 bases and J by 1 base, with 10 bases between. The CDR3 totals 14 residues. Germline values: CDR1 SGDLS, CDR2 YYNGEE.

This chain uses TRBV7-9 with TRBJ2-2; no clear D. The CDR3 runs to 15 residues. Trimming removed 8 bases from V and 7 bases from J, with 20 bases in between. Looked up from germline, CDR1 is SEHNR and CDR2 is FQNEAQ (reference sequence). The CDR3 region is CASGSPVLLIGELFF. CDR3 bases: TGTGCCAGCGGTTCCCCGGTCCTCCTCATCGGGGAGCTGTTTTTT. Full variable domain (rest looked up from reference TRBV7-9 and TRBJ2-2): DTGVSQNPRHKITKRGQNVTFRCDPISEHNRLYWYRQTLGQGPEFLTYFQNEAQLEKSRLLSDRFSAERPKGSFSTLEIQRTEQGDSAMYLCASGSPVLLIGELFFGEGSRLTVL.

This chain joins TRBV7-2 and TRBJ1-1, with 9 bases aligning to TRBD1. The CDR3 is 15 amino acids. Germline lookup yields CDR1 SGHTA and CDR2 FQGNSA. V lost 5 bases and J lost 1; bases outside the gene matches: 5. The CDR3 is CASSIWTGANTEAFF. CDR3 bases: TGTGCCAGCAGCATATGGACAGGGGCGAACACTGAAGCTTTCTTT. Full variable domain (outside the CDR3, taken from reference TRBV7-2 and TRBJ1-1): GAGVSQSPSNKVTEKGKDVELRCDPISGHTALYWYRQSLGQGLEFLIYFQGNSAPDKSGLPSDRFSAERTGGSVSTLTIQRTQQEDSAVYLCASSIWTGANTEAFFGQGTRLTVV.

CDR3 sequence (DNA): TGTGCCAGCAGTACACTAGCGGGAGAGTACAATGAGCAGTTCTTC. This translates into CASSTLAGEYNEQFF. The chain couples TRBV27 to TRBJ2-1; 11 bases match TRBD2. The CDR3 length is 15 residues. V was pared by 5 bases and J by 4 bases, with 4 bases of the junction left unmatched. Looked up from germline, CDR1 is MNHEY and CDR2 is SMNVEV (reference sequence).

The chain has TRBV15 and TRBJ2-7; D unresolved. CDR1 and CDR2 (germline): LNHNV, YYDKDF (reference sequence). The V and J ends lost 4 bases and 0 bases respectively, with 7 bases between them. This CDR3 comprises 13 residues. The CDR3, as DNA: TGTGCCACCAGCAATTCAGCCTCCTACGAGCAGTACTTC. This sequence encodes CATSNSASYEQYF.

The chain carries TRBV14 and TRBJ2-7; 12 positions match TRBD1. Germline-derived CDR1 and CDR2 are SGHDN and FVKESK. J lost 3 bases, V lost 3 bases, and 3 bases had no gene match. The length of the CDR3 is 15 residues. The CDR3 sequence is CASSHGTGGHYEQYF. In DNA, the CDR3 is TGTGCCAGCAGCCACGGGACAGGGGGCCACTACGAGCAGTACTTC.

The chain couples TRBV5-8 to TRBJ2-2, with 7 bases lining up with TRBD2. This CDR3 has 15 amino acids. Trimming cost V 4 bases and J 3 bases; bases outside gene matches: 6. Germline-derived CDR1 and CDR2 are SGHTS and YDEGEE. The DNA for the CDR3 is TGTGCCAGCAGCGGAAGCGGGGCCCACACCGGGGAGCTGTTTTTT. Its protein is CASSGSGAHTGELFF. Together with reference TRBV5-8 and TRBJ2-2, the CDR3 gives the full variable domain: EAGVTQSPTHLIKTRGQQATLRCSPISGHTSVYWYQQALGLGLQFLLWYDEGEERNRGNFPPRFSGRQFPNYSSELNVNALELEDSALYLCASSGSGAHTGELFFGEGSRLTVL.

This clone was recorded only once. The V call is TRBV9, the J call TRBJ2-3; D gene ambiguous. The V end was cut by 0 bases, the J end by 6 bases, with 11 bases between. Germline CDR1 reads SGDLS; CDR2 reads YYNGEE. This CDR3 is 14 amino acids long. The CDR3 nucleotides read TGTGCCAGCAGCGTAGCTCATGGGCTCGATACGCAGTATTTT. Protein sequence: CASSVAHGLDTQYF.

This chain joins TRBV19 and TRBJ1-1, with D maybe TRBD1 (5 bases). The germline V gene encodes CDR1 LNHDA and CDR2 SQIVND (reference sequence). The CDR3 extends over 15 amino acids. V gave up 1 base and J gave up 4 bases, with 13 bases separating them. CDR3 DNA: TGTGCCAGTAGTATAGGGTCCGGGGGTGGCACTGAAGCTTTCTTT. Its translation: CASSIGSGGGTEAFF.

V and J are TRBV7-8 and TRBJ2-2; perhaps D is TRBD1 or TRBD2 (6 bases each). The CDR3 runs 15 residues. V lost 7 bases to trimming and J lost 5 bases, with 17 bases between them. The germline V gene has CDR1 SGHVS and CDR2 FQNEAQ. CDR3 protein: CASTYTGALTGELFF. Here the CDR3 DNA reads TGTGCCAGCACTTATACGGGGGCTTTAACCGGGGAGCTGTTTTTT.

In DNA, the CDR3 is TGTGCCAGCAGAGAAACAGATACCTCTGGAAACACCATATATTTT. It yields the protein CASRETDTSGNTIYF. The chain links TRBV2 to TRBJ1-3; no firm D call. V lost 6 bases and J lost 0, with 12 bases in between. The germline V gene encodes CDR1 SNHLY and CDR2 FYNNEI. There are 15 residues in the CDR3.

Only one count was recorded for this clone. The V gene is TRBV7-9, the J gene TRBJ1-1; possibly TRBD1 for D (6 bases). Germline CDR1 reads SEHNR; CDR2 reads FQNEAQ (reference sequence). This CDR3 comprises 15 residues. V was trimmed by 2 bases and J by 2 bases, leaving 12 bases between them. The CDR3 here is CASSLSPGANTEAFF. Here the CDR3 DNA reads TGTGCCAGCAGCTTAAGCCCGGGGGCTAACACTGAAGCTTTCTTT.

The rearrangement links TRBV9 to TRBJ1-5, with D hard to call. This CDR3 is 14 amino acids long. Trimming removed 0 bases from V and 4 bases from J, with 8 bases in between. CDR1 and CDR2 from the germline V gene are SGDLS and YYNGEE. The CDR3 sequence is CASSVGVGNQPQHF. In DNA form, the CDR3 reads TGTGCCAGCAGCGTAGGGGTGGGGAATCAGCCCCAGCATTTT.

This rearrangement joins TRBV9 to TRBJ2-5; D tentatively reads TRBD1 or TRBD2 (5 bases each). Germline-derived CDR1 and CDR2 are SGDLS and YYNGEE. The CDR3 sequence is 13 residues long. V lost 4 bases to trimming and J lost 6 bases, with 13 bases between them. CDR3 sequence (DNA): TGTGCCAGCAGCCCCTTTGAGGGGAAGACCCAGTACTTC. It encodes CASSPFEGKTQYF. Drawing the rest from reference TRBV9 and TRBJ2-5, the complete variable domain is DSGVTQTPKHLITATGQRVTLRCSPRSGDLSVYWYQQSLDQGLQFLIQYYNGEERAKGNILERFSAQQFPDLHSELNLSSLELGDSALYFCASSPFEGKTQYFGPGTRLLVL.

The chain carries TRBV7-9 and TRBJ2-7; D possibly uses TRBD1 or TRBD2 (5 bases each). Trimming cost V 4 bases and J 1 base, with 11 bases left between them. This CDR3 has 14 residues. Germline V gene sequence: CDR1 SEHNR, CDR2 FQNEAQ (reference sequence). CDR3 DNA: TGTGCCAGCAGCTCGGAGGACATTTCCTACGAGCAGTACTTC. Protein product: CASSSEDISYEQYF.

DNA for the CDR3: TGTGCCAGCAGATCCGGACAGGGGTTTTTCTTT. Protein product: CASRSGQGFFF. The chain employs TRBV6-5 and TRBJ1-1; 9 bases align to TRBD1. The CDR3 is 11 residues long. Germline V gene sequence: CDR1 MNHEY, CDR2 SVGAGI. Trimming removed 6 bases from V and 13 bases from J; junction bases left unmatched: 6.

Notes on this clone: A read error may account for a junction end that differs from germline. This sequence joins TRBV7-7 and TRBJ2-1, with 14 positions matching TRBD2. In germline, CDR1 is SSHAT, CDR2 FNYEAQ (reference sequence). This CDR3 is built from 15 residues. CDR3 bases: TGTGCTAGCAGCCCAGGGACTAGCGGGAGCTATGAGCAGTTCTTC. As protein: CASSPGTSGSYEQFF.

The chain carries TRBV9 and TRBJ1-1, with D perhaps TRBD1 (5 bases). CDR1 is SGDLS and CDR2 is YYNGEE in the germline V gene. There are 15 residues in the CDR3. Deletions cut 1 base from V and 3 bases from J, with 13 bases between. The CDR3 DNA sequence: TGTGCCAGCAGCGTAAAAGGGGACGGGGACACTGAAGCTTTCTTT. It encodes CASSVKGDGDTEAFF.

The gene calls are TRBV6-5 and TRBJ1-1, with D maybe TRBD1 (6 bases). Germline CDR1 reads MNHEY; CDR2 reads SVGAGI. The length of the CDR3 is 14 residues. The V end lost 5 bases, the J end lost 4 bases, and 14 bases lay between the germline ends. CDR3 sequence reads: CASSVGQLSTEAFF. The CDR3 DNA sequence: TGTGCCAGCAGTGTCGGACAGTTAAGCACTGAAGCTTTCTTT.

This clone showed up just once. The chain carries TRBV18 and TRBJ2-7; 9 bases match TRBD2. The CDR3 spans 14 residues. Trimming took 3 bases from V and 1 from J; bases not matched to a gene: 1. CDR1 and CDR2 (germline): KGHSH, LQKENI. The CDR3 region has the DNA TGTGCCAGCTCACCGGGACTAGCATCCTACGAGCAGTACTTC. Translating it yields CASSPGLASYEQYF.

This chain joins TRBV11-3 and TRBJ2-5; unclear D gene. The CDR3 runs 14 residues. CDR1 is SGHNT and CDR2 is YENEEA in the germline V gene. V lost 1 base, J lost 5 bases, and 11 bases lay in between. In DNA form, the CDR3 reads TGTGCCAGCAGCTTAGGGGCAACCCCGGAGACCCAGTACTTC. Translation: CASSLGATPETQYF.

About this clone: Within the sample, other DNA sequences also encode this same CDR3. The chain employs TRBV5-1 and TRBJ1-1; unclear D gene. Trimming removed 4 bases from V and 0 bases from J, with 7 bases in between. Germline-derived CDR1 and CDR2 are SGHRS and YFSETQ. The CDR3 is 13 amino acids. The CDR3 sequence: CASSLFMNTEAFF. The CDR3 DNA reads as TGCGCCAGCAGCCTGTTCATGAACACTGAAGCTTTCTTT.

CDR3 nucleotides: TGTGCCAGCAGCTTGTTTAGGGAGGCCCCGGATCGGGATGGGGAGACCCAGTACTTC. Translating it yields CASSLFREAPDRDGETQYF. The chain combines TRBV5-6 with TRBJ2-5; D might be TRBD2 (6 bases). The CDR3 runs to 19 residues. Germline V gene data show CDR1 as SGHDT and CDR2 as YYEEEE. V lost 1 base and J lost 5, with 27 bases in between.

This chain joins TRBV29-1 and TRBJ2-7; 9 nucleotides match TRBD1. The germline V gene encodes CDR1 SQVTM and CDR2 ANQGSEA. Germline trimming cut 3 bases from V and 3 bases from J; bases unmatched to any gene: 9. The CDR3 covers 15 residues. CDR3 in amino acids: CSVEYTGQGGYEQYF. The DNA of the CDR3 is TGCAGCGTTGAGTATACGGGACAGGGCGGCTACGAGCAGTACTTC.

The chain combines TRBV9 with TRBJ2-7, with D perhaps TRBD2 (6 bases). The CDR3 runs to 14 residues. Trimming shortened V by 0 bases and J by 12 bases, and 19 bases separated the two germline ends. The germline gives CDR1 SGDLS, CDR2 YYNGEE. CDR3 sequence (DNA): TGTGCCAGCAGCGTAGCTTCCGGCGGACTAATTCTGTACTTC. As protein: CASSVASGGLILYF.